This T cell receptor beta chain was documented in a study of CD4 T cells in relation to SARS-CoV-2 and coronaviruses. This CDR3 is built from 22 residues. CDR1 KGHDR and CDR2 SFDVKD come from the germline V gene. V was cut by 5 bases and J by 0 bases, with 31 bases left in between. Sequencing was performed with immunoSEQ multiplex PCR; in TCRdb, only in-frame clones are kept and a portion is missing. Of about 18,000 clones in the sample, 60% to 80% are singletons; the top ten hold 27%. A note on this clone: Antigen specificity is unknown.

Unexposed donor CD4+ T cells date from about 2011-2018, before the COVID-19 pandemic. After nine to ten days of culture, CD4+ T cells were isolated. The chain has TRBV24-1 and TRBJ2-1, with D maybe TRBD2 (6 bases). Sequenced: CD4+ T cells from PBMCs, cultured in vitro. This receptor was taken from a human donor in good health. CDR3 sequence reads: CATSGQRAIGADSTSSYNEQFF. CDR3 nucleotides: TGTGCCACCAGTGGCCAGCGGGCGATTGGGGCGGATTCGACGAGCTCCTACAATGAGCAGTTCTTC.